These 21 T cell receptor beta chains came from one sample sequenced in a study of blood T cell repertoires in COVID-19. Libraries were prepared by immunoSEQ multiplex PCR; TCRdb keeps only in-frame clonotypes and omits some of them. The sample includes about 180,000 clones, about 82% of them seen just once. Sequencing input: PBMCs or T cells enriched from blood (not recorded which). The source is a woman aged 25-40 years who had recovered from COVID-19.

The CDR3 loop reads CASPNPIQGTGELFF. CDR3 sequence (DNA): TGTGCCAGCCCAAACCCAATACAGGGGACCGGGGAGCTGTTTTTT. The chain is built from TRBV18 and TRBJ2-2, with 7 bases matching TRBD1. Germline lookup yields CDR1 KGHSH and CDR2 LQKENI. The V segment lost 8 bases and the J segment 5 bases; nucleotides outside the gene matches: 11. The CDR3 totals 15 residues.

The chain couples TRBV7-2 to TRBJ2-7, with D possibly being TRBD2 (6 bases). Germline V CDR1 and CDR2: SGHTA, FQGNSA. Deletions cut 4 bases from V and 3 bases from J, with 10 bases between. The CDR3 spans 13 residues. This CDR3 reads CASSSPGVYEQYF. CDR3 bases: TGTGCCAGCAGCTCCCCGGGGGTCTACGAGCAGTACTTC.

The chain employs TRBV7-6 and TRBJ2-1, with 8 bases identical to TRBD1. V shed 5 bases, J shed 2 bases, and the junction held 8 bases outside the gene matches. The CDR3 is made up of 16 amino acids. From germline, CDR1 is SGHVS and CDR2 FNYEAQ. The CDR3 is CASSQGQGPPYNEQFF. The CDR3 coding sequence is TGTGCCAGCAGCCAAGGACAGGGCCCCCCCTACAATGAGCAGTTCTTC.

The chain carries TRBV19 and TRBJ1-5; D not certain. This CDR3 spans 15 amino acids. In germline, CDR1 is LNHDA, CDR2 SQIVND (reference sequence). V lost 1 base, J lost 2 bases, and 9 bases lay in between. CDR3 sequence: CASSIAIPGNQPQHF. CDR3 coding DNA: TGTGCCAGTAGTATAGCTATTCCTGGCAATCAGCCCCAGCATTTT.

The chain is built from TRBV28 and TRBJ2-1, with 8 bases fitting TRBD2. Germline V CDR1 and CDR2: MDHEN, SYDVKM. The CDR3 has 15 residues. Trimming cost V 7 bases and J 6 bases; bases outside gene matches: 11. In DNA form, the CDR3 reads TGTGCCAGCAACCCCTTAGGGACTAGAGCCAATGAGCAGTTCTTC. It encodes CASNPLGTRANEQFF.

The chain employs TRBV19 and TRBJ1-5; 8 nucleotides match TRBD1. CDR3 size: 14 residues. The junction had 3 bases not matched to a gene; V was cut back by 4 bases and J by 4 bases. Germline V gives CDR1 LNHDA, CDR2 SQIVND (reference sequence). CDR3 amino acids: CASSTRQGNQPQHF. The CDR3 DNA follows: TGTGCCAGTAGTACACGACAGGGGAATCAGCCCCAGCATTTT.

The chain combines TRBV5-4 with TRBJ1-2; 9 nucleotides line up with TRBD1. Germline V gene lookup returns CDR1 SGHNT and CDR2 YYREEE (reference sequence). CDR3 length equals 13 residues. The V segment lost 4 bases and the J segment 4 bases; nucleotides outside the gene matches: 2. The CDR3 DNA is TGTGCCAGCAGCGGGACAGGGCCCTATGGCTACACCTTC. Translated, it gives CASSGTGPYGYTF.

This sequence joins TRBV5-3 and TRBJ2-7; tentative D call: TRBD1 (5 bases). TRBV5-3 qualifies as an ORF whose function is uncertain. Trimming took 1 base from V and 3 from J, leaving 14 bases between them. The CDR3 consists of 15 residues. DNA of the CDR3: TGTGCCAGAAGCTTGAACGCAGGGTCGATCTACGAGCAGTACTTC. Amino acids: CARSLNAGSIYEQYF.

Points on this clone: An end of the junction differs from the germline gene, which may be a read error. The chain is built from TRBV6-5 and TRBJ1-1; possibly TRBD1 for D (5 bases). CDR3 length: 12 residues. Germline assignment: CDR1 MNHEY and CDR2 SVGAGI. CDR3 residues: CASRQSGSEAFF. The CDR3 nucleotides read TGTGCCAGCAGGCAATCAGGGTCTGAGGCTTTCTTT.

This chain links TRBV29-1 with TRBJ2-1; perhaps TRBD2 as D (6 bases). The length of the CDR3 is 12 residues. V lost 6 bases and J lost 5, with 11 bases in between. Per germline, CDR1 SQVTM and CDR2 ANQGSEA. The CDR3 loop reads CSVGTGDNEQFF. The CDR3 region has the DNA TGCAGCGTCGGGACTGGAGACAATGAGCAGTTCTTC.

The chain carries TRBV15 and TRBJ1-2, with D possibly TRBD1 on 5 matching bases. Per germline, CDR1 LNHNV and CDR2 YYDKDF (reference sequence). This CDR3 is built from 16 residues. The V gene lost 0 bases and the J gene lost 0 bases, with 11 bases spanning the gap. CDR3: CATSRDGGEPNYGYTF. In DNA form, the CDR3 reads TGTGCCACCAGCAGAGATGGGGGGGAACCTAACTATGGCTACACCTTC.

The V and J genes are TRBV6-4 and TRBJ2-7; D is perhaps TRBD1 (7 bases). V lost 6 bases to trimming and J lost 2 bases, with 17 bases between them. This CDR3 is built from 15 residues. From germline, CDR1 is MRHNA and CDR2 SNTAGT. CDR3: CASSPGGQGAYEQYF. CDR3 bases: TGTGCCAGCAGCCCAGGGGGGCAGGGGGCCTACGAGCAGTACTTC.

The gene calls are TRBV7-9 and TRBJ1-1; D not certain. CDR1 is SEHNR, CDR2 FQNEAQ, per germline (reference sequence). V was clipped by 2 bases and J by 11 bases, with 15 bases between them. CDR3 length: 13 residues. The CDR3 loop is CASSLPGAGEAFF. In DNA, the CDR3 is TGTGCCAGCAGCTTACCCGGAGCCGGGGAGGCTTTCTTT.

This rearrangement joins TRBV10-3 to TRBJ2-2; D might be TRBD1 (6 bases). Germline CDR1 is ENHRY and CDR2 is SYGVKD. CDR3 size: 14 residues. Trimming cost V 4 bases and J 8 bases, with 14 bases left between them. As DNA, the CDR3 is TGTGCCATCAGTGGGAACAGGGACATAGGGGAGCTGTTTTTT. Translation gives CAISGNRDIGELFF.

V usage is TRBV2 and J usage is TRBJ2-7; 7 bases are shared with TRBD1. Germline-derived CDR1 and CDR2 are SNHLY and FYNNEI. This CDR3 contains 15 residues. The junction had 15 bases not matched to a gene; V was cut back by 8 bases and J by 5 bases. The CDR3 sequence: CASSRTATGSNEQYF. In nucleotides, the CDR3 is TGTGCCAGCTCCCGAACAGCGACAGGGAGCAACGAGCAGTACTTC.

V is TRBV19 and J is TRBJ1-6, with D possibly matching TRBD1 (6 bases). In germline, CDR1 is LNHDA, CDR2 SQIVND (reference sequence). The CDR3 sequence is 16 residues long. The V gene lost 6 bases and the J gene lost 5 bases, with 17 bases spanning the gap. The CDR3 protein is CASRSLRDTDNSPLHF. CDR3 sequence (DNA): TGTGCCAGTAGATCGTTACGGGACACCGATAATTCACCCCTCCACTTT.

The rearrangement uses TRBV6-5 and TRBJ2-7; the match to TRBD2 covers 9 bases. This CDR3 has 16 amino acids. The junction had 4 bases not matched to a gene; V was cut back by 0 bases and J by 1 base. Germline V CDR1 and CDR2: MNHEY, SVGAGI. The CDR3 DNA sequence: TGTGCCAGCAGTTACTCGGGGCTAGCGGGATCCTACGAGCAGTACTTC. Its translation: CASSYSGLAGSYEQYF.

This chain joins TRBV11-2 and TRBJ2-1, with TRBD2 matching 9 bases. Germline CDR1 is SGHAT and CDR2 is FQNNGV. The CDR3 is 17 amino acids. Losses at the gene ends were 2 bases for V and 6 bases for J; bases not matched to a gene: 11. CDR3 residues: CASSLHHSGSLGNEQFF. In nucleotides, the CDR3 is TGTGCCAGCAGCTTACACCATAGCGGGAGTCTTGGCAATGAGCAGTTCTTC.

The chain links TRBV2 to TRBJ2-4, with 8 bases lining up with TRBD1. V gave up 6 bases and J gave up 1 base; unmatched junction bases: 14. The CDR3 covers 18 residues. The germline V gene has CDR1 SNHLY and CDR2 FYNNEI. The CDR3 DNA follows: TGTGCCAGCAGCAGGGACAGGCCGTCCTTGAAGGCCAAAAACATTCAGTACTTC. Amino acids: CASSRDRPSLKAKNIQYF.

This clone was seen a single time. V and J are TRBV19 and TRBJ1-5; 11 bases align to TRBD1. V shed 5 bases and J 6 bases; nucleotides not matched to a gene: 6. The V gene's germline CDR1 is LNHDA and CDR2 SQIVND (reference sequence). This CDR3 region has 15 residues. CDR3: CASSQGTGGFQPQHF. The CDR3 region has the DNA TGTGCCAGTAGTCAAGGGACAGGGGGGTTTCAGCCCCAGCATTTT.

V usage is TRBV27 and J usage is TRBJ1-1, with a weak D call TRBD1 (5 bases). The V gene's germline CDR1 is MNHEY and CDR2 SMNVEV (reference sequence). V was clipped by 6 bases and J by 6 bases, with 17 bases between them. There are 14 residues in the CDR3. The CDR3 coding sequence is TGTGCCAGCAGCCCCCAGGAGGGGTTAGCTGAAGCTTTCTTT. Translating gives CASSPQEGLAEAFF.